This TCR beta chain was captured in a study of cytomegalovirus exposure and HLA in healthy donors. Whole-study results and caveats: Versus the approximately 700-donor mean, an Asian-associated ancestry cluster reportedly showed fewer N-insertions in a later analysis. For presence/absence analyses, sequencing depth was assumed to be roughly uniform across donors.

In the PCR, 60 Vbeta and 13 Jbeta primers were used. Here immunoSEQ multiplex PCR was the method, and the copy in TCRdb shows in-frame clones only, minus some. The profile shows under 100,000 clones, 79% of them singletons. The germline V gene has CDR1 GTSNPN and CDR2 SVGIG (reference sequence). The CDR3 covers 14 residues. V dropped 3 bases and J dropped 0; count of bases not matched to a gene: 3. Concerning this clone itself: Its specificity is not known.

The sample taken for sequencing was PBMCs. This clonotype was sampled from a man younger than 40 in good health and CMV-seronegative. The J gene is TRBJ2-3, the V gene TRBV30; TRBD2 matches 7 bases. This CDR3 reads CAWRGLPSTDTQYF. As DNA, the CDR3 is TGTGCCTGGAGGGGACTACCAAGCACAGATACGCAGTATTTT.